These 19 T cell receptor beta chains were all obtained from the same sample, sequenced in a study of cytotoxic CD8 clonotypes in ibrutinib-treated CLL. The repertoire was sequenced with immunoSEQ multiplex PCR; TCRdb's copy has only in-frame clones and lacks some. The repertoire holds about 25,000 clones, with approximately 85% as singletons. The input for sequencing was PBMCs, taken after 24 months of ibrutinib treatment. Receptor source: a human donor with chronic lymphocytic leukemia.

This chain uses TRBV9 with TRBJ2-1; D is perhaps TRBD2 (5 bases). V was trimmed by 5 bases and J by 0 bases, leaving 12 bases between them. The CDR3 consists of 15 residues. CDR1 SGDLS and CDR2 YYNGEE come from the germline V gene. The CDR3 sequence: CASSAGPGSYNEQFF. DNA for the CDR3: TGTGCCAGCAGTGCGGGTCCTGGCTCCTACAATGAGCAGTTCTTC.

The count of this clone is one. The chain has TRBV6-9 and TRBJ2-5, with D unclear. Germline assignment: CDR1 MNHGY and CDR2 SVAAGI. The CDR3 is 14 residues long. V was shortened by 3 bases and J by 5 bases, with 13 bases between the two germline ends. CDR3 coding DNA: TGTGCCAGCAGTTACTCGACCAGTTTGGAGACCCAGTACTTC. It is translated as CASSYSTSLETQYF.

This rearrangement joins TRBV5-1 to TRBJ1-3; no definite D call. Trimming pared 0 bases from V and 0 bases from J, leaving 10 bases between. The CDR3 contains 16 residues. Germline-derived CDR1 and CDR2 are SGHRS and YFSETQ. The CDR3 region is CASSLDGSPSGNTIYF. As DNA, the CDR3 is TGCGCCAGCAGCTTGGACGGCTCCCCCTCTGGAAACACCATATATTTT. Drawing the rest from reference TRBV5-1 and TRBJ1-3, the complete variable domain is KAGVTQTPRYLIKTRGQQVTLSCSPISGHRSVSWYQQTPGQGLQFLFEYFSETQRNKGNFPGRFSGRQFSNSRSEMNVSTLELGDSALYLCASSLDGSPSGNTIYFGEGSWLTVV.

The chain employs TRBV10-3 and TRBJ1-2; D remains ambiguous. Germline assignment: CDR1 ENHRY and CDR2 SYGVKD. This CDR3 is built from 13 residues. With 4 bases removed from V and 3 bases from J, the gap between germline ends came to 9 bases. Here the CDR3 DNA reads TGTGCCATCAGTGGAATGGGGTACTATGGCTACACCTTC. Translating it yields CAISGMGYYGYTF.

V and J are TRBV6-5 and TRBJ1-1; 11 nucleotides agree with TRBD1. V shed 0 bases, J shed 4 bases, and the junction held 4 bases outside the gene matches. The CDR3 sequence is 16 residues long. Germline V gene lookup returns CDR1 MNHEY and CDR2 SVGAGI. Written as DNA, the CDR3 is TGTGCCAGCAGTTACTCGTGGACAGGGGGCCGCACTGAAGCTTTCTTT. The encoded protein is CASSYSWTGGRTEAFF.

The DNA for the CDR3 is TGTGCCAGCAGCGACCCCGGGACTAGTGAGGAAGAGACCCAGTACTTC. The encoded protein is CASSDPGTSEEETQYF. This sequence joins TRBV7-3 and TRBJ2-5; 8 positions agree with TRBD2. Germline V CDR1 and CDR2: SGHTA, FQGTGA. Trimming at V came to 5 bases and at J to 3 bases, leaving 11 bases not matched to a gene. This CDR3 is built from 16 residues. Combining the CDR3 with reference TRBV7-3 and TRBJ2-5 gives the whole variable domain GAGVSQTPSNKVTEKGKYVELRCDPISGHTALYWYRQSLGQGPEFLIYFQGTGAADDSGLPNDRFFAVRPEGSVSTLKIQRTERGDSAVYLCASSDPGTSEEETQYFGPGTRLLVL.

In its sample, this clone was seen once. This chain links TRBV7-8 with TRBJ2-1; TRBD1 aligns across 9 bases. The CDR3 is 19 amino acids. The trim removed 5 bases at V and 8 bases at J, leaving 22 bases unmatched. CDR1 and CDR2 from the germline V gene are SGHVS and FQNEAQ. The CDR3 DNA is TGTGCCAGCAGCCTACCAACCCTTATCCGGGACAGGGATTTGTATGAGCAGTTCTTC. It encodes CASSLPTLIRDRDLYEQFF.

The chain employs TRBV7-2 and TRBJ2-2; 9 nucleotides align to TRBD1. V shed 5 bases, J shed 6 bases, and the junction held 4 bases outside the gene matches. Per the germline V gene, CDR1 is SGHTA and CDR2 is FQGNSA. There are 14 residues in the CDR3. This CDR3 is CASSITGGSGELFF. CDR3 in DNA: TGTGCCAGCAGCATAACAGGGGGCTCCGGGGAGCTGTTTTTT. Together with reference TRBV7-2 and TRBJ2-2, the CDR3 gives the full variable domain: GAGVSQSPSNKVTEKGKDVELRCDPISGHTALYWYRQSLGQGLEFLIYFQGNSAPDKSGLPSDRFSAERTGGSVSTLTIQRTQQEDSAVYLCASSITGGSGELFFGEGSRLTVL.

Written as DNA, the CDR3 is TGTGCCAGCAGCTTAACAGGGCATCGTGGCTACACCTTC. The encoded protein is CASSLTGHRGYTF. The rearrangement uses TRBV11-1 and TRBJ1-2; the D gene is possibly TRBD1 (6 bases). The ends were cut back, 2 bases at V and 7 bases at J, with 11 bases in the middle. Germline V gene sequence: CDR1 SGHAT, CDR2 FQDESV (reference sequence). The CDR3 is 13 residues long.

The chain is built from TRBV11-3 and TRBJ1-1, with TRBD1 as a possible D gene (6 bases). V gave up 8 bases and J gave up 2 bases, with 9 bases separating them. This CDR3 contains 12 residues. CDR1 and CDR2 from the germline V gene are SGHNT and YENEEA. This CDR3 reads CASGGPNTEAFF. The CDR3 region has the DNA TGTGCCAGCGGGGGGCCAAACACTGAAGCTTTCTTT.

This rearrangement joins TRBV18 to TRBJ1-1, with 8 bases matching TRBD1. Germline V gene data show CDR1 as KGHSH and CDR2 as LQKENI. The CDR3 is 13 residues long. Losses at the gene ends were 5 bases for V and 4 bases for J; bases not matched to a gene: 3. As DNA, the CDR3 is TGTGCCAGCTCAGCGCAGGGGGCCACTGAAGCTTTCTTT. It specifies CASSAQGATEAFF.

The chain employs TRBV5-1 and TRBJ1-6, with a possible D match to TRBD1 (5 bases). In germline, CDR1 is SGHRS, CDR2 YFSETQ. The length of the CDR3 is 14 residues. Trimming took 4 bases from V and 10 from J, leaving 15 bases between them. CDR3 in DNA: TGCGCCAGCAGCCTCCGGGACTCAGTGTCACCCCTCCACTTT. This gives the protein CASSLRDSVSPLHF.

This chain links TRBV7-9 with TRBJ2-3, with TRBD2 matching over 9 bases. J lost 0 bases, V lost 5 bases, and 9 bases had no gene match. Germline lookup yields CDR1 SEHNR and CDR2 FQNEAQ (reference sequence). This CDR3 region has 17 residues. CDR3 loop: CASSIPLAGDSTDTQYF. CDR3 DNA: TGTGCCAGCAGCATACCACTAGCGGGCGATAGCACAGATACGCAGTATTTT. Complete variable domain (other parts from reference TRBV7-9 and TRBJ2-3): DTGVSQNPRHKITKRGQNVTFRCDPISEHNRLYWYRQTLGQGPEFLTYFQNEAQLEKSRLLSDRFSAERPKGSFSTLEIQRTEQGDSAMYLCASSIPLAGDSTDTQYFGPGTRLTVL.

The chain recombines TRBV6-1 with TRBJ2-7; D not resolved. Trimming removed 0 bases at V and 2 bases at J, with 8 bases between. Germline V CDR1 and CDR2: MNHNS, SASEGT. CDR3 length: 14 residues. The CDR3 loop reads CASSEAQDPYEQYF. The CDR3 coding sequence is TGTGCCAGCAGTGAAGCTCAGGATCCCTACGAGCAGTACTTC.

The CDR3 DNA reads as TGTGCCAGCAGCTCCGGGACAGGGGGCTTGGTTGGCTACACCTTC. Encoded protein: CASSSGTGGLVGYTF. The chain recombines TRBV7-2 with TRBJ1-2; 12 bases match TRBD1. The CDR3 loop spans 15 amino acids. The germline CDR1 and CDR2 sequences are SGHTA and FQGNSA. V dropped 4 bases and J dropped 7; count of bases not matched to a gene: 7. The full variable domain, rest sourced from reference TRBV7-2 and TRBJ1-2, is GAGVSQSPSNKVTEKGKDVELRCDPISGHTALYWYRQSLGQGLEFLIYFQGNSAPDKSGLPSDRFSAERTGGSVSTLTIQRTQQEDSAVYLCASSSGTGGLVGYTFGSGTRLTVV.

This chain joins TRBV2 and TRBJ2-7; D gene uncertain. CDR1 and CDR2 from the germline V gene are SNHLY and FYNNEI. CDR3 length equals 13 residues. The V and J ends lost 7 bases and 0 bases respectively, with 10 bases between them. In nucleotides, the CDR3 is TGTGCCAGCAACCAGGATTACTCCTACGAGCAGTACTTC. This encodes CASNQDYSYEQYF.

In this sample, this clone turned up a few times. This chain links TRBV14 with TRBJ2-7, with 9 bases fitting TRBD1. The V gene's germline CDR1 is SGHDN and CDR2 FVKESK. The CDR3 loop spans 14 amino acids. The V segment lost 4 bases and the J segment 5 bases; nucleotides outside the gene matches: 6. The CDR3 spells CASSPGTGFHEQYF. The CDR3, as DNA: TGTGCCAGCAGCCCCGGGACAGGGTTCCACGAGCAGTACTTC.

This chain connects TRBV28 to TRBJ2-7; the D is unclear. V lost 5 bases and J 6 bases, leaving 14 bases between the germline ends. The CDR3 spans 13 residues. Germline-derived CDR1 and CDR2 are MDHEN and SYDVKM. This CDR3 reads CASSRADGREQYF. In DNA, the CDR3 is TGTGCCAGCAGTAGGGCGGACGGGCGCGAGCAGTACTTC. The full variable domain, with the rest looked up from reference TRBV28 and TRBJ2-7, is DVKVTQSSRYLVKRTGEKVFLECVQDMDHENMFWYRQDPGLGLRLIYFSYDVKMKEKGDIPEGYSVSREKKERFSLILESASTNQTSMYLCASSRADGREQYFGPGTRLTVT.

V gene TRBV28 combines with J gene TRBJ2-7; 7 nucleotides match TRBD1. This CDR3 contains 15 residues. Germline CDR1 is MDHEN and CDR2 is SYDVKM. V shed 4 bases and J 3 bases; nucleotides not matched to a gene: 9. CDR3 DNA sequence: TGTGCCAGCAGTTCACCGACAGGGAACCACTACGAGCAGTACTTC. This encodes CASSSPTGNHYEQYF. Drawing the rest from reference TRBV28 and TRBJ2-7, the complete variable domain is DVKVTQSSRYLVKRTGEKVFLECVQDMDHENMFWYRQDPGLGLRLIYFSYDVKMKEKGDIPEGYSVSREKKERFSLILESASTNQTSMYLCASSSPTGNHYEQYFGPGTRLTVT.